This passage covers 19 T cell receptor beta chains from one sample sequenced in a study of technical replicates of blood from several donors. Profiling relied on immunoSEQ multiplex PCR, and the TCRdb table lists in-frame clones only, not all of them. The sample contains some 83,000 clones, around nine tenths of which appear only once. The specimen was T cells isolated from PBMCs. These receptors were collected from a human donor in good health.

This clone was recorded only once. The chain combines TRBV7-6 with TRBJ1-1, with D possibly being TRBD1 (5 bases). The CDR3 is made up of 13 amino acids. Deletions cut 5 bases from V and 6 bases from J, with 13 bases between. Germline CDR1 is SGHVS and CDR2 is FNYEAQ. The CDR3 nucleotides are TGTGCCAGCAGCCCCCCTGGGGCGGCTGAAGCTTTCTTT. Translating it yields CASSPPGAAEAFF.

The table lists this clone with a count of one. The chain uses TRBV4-1 and TRBJ2-2; maybe TRBD2 (8 bases). This CDR3 comprises 18 residues. With 2 bases removed from V and 3 bases from J, the gap between germline ends came to 19 bases. Germline CDR1 MGHRA, CDR2 YSYEKL. CDR3 in amino acids: CASSQRGGRGTYTGELFF. DNA of the CDR3: TGCGCCAGCAGCCAACGGGGGGGCAGGGGGACCTACACCGGGGAGCTGTTTTTT.

In DNA form, the CDR3 reads TGCGCCAGCAGCCGAAGGACAGTGGATAGGGAAGCTTTCTTT. Its translation: CASSRRTVDREAFF. The chain combines TRBV5-1 with TRBJ1-1; D is possibly TRBD1 (6 bases). Germline loops: CDR1 SGHRS, CDR2 YFSETQ. This CDR3 has 14 residues. V was cut by 4 bases and J by 8 bases, with 18 bases left in between.

CDR3 bases: TGTGCCAGTAGCCCCGCGAGTGCCTACGAGCAGTACTTC. Translating gives CASSPASAYEQYF. This rearrangement joins TRBV19 to TRBJ2-7; D not resolved. This CDR3 region has 13 residues. CDR1 is LNHDA and CDR2 is SQIVND in the germline V gene (reference sequence). V lost 6 bases and J 2 bases, leaving 11 bases between the germline ends.

The chain recombines TRBV2 with TRBJ2-3; D unclear. Germline CDR1 SNHLY, CDR2 FYNNEI. The CDR3 spans 12 residues. The germline V and J ends were trimmed by 5 bases and 6 bases, with 9 bases remaining between them. CDR3 loop: CASSRKADTQYF. The CDR3 DNA is TGTGCCAGCAGTAGAAAAGCCGATACGCAGTATTTT.

The V gene is TRBV5-1, the J gene TRBJ1-6; D possibly corresponds to TRBD1 (6 bases). Germline V lookup: CDR1 SGHRS, CDR2 YFSETQ. V was trimmed by 0 bases and J by 0 bases, leaving 10 bases between them. The CDR3 length is 17 residues. The CDR3 protein is CASSLGGQSSYNSPLHF. CDR3 nucleotides: TGCGCCAGCAGCTTGGGAGGACAGAGCTCCTATAATTCACCCCTCCACTTT. Complete variable domain (other parts from reference TRBV5-1 and TRBJ1-6): KAGVTQTPRYLIKTRGQQVTLSCSPISGHRSVSWYQQTPGQGLQFLFEYFSETQRNKGNFPGRFSGRQFSNSRSEMNVSTLELGDSALYLCASSLGGQSSYNSPLHFGNGTRLTVT.

The V call is TRBV14, the J call TRBJ1-1, with 9 bases fitting TRBD1. The ends lost 0 bases at V and 1 base at J; junction bases unmatched: 3. CDR3 length: 16 amino acids. Germline loops: CDR1 SGHDN, CDR2 FVKESK. The CDR3 loop is CASSQDRGQGNTEAFF. The DNA of the CDR3 is TGTGCCAGCAGCCAAGATCGGGGACAGGGGAACACTGAAGCTTTCTTT.

The count of this clone is one. The gene calls are TRBV7-2 and TRBJ2-5; 9 bases are a match to TRBD1. There are 18 residues in the CDR3. Germline V CDR1 and CDR2: SGHTA, FQGNSA. Losses at the gene ends were 2 bases for V and 0 bases for J; bases not matched to a gene: 10. The CDR3 DNA reads as TGTGCCAGCAGCTTAAGGAATACCTGGACAGGGGACCAAGAGACCCAGTACTTC. This translates into CASSLRNTWTGDQETQYF.

This clone was counted a few times. The V call is TRBV11-1, the J call TRBJ2-3; the match to TRBD2 covers 11 bases. The CDR3 has 16 amino acids. The ends lost 1 base at V and 0 bases at J; junction bases unmatched: 0. Germline CDR1 SGHAT, CDR2 FQDESV (reference sequence). The CDR3 protein is CASSLGTSGSTDTQYF. CDR3 nucleotides: TGTGCCAGCAGCTTAGGGACTAGCGGGAGCACAGATACGCAGTATTTT.

The rearrangement joins TRBV2 to TRBJ2-3, with TRBD2 matching over 12 bases. Germline V CDR1 and CDR2: SNHLY, FYNNEI. V trimming: 5 bases; J trimming: 6 bases; junction bases outside the gene matches: 9. The length of the CDR3 is 16 residues. CDR3 region: CASSKQTSGGWDTQYF. CDR3 in DNA: TGTGCCAGCAGTAAACAGACTAGCGGGGGCTGGGATACGCAGTATTTT.

The chain employs TRBV12-1 and TRBJ2-1; the table calls TRBD1, which could not be checked here. TRBV12-1 is termed a pseudogene. This CDR3 has 15 amino acids. DNA of the CDR3: TGTGCCAGCAGCTCAGACAGGGACTCCTACAATGAGCAGTTCTTC. Translation gives CASSSDRDSYNEQFF.

The chain couples TRBV6-1 to TRBJ1-4; 7 nucleotides agree with TRBD1. Germline assignment: CDR1 MNHNS and CDR2 SASEGT. With 3 bases clipped from V and 4 bases from J, the junction kept 2 bases outside the gene matches. CDR3 length: 14 amino acids. DNA for the CDR3: TGTGCCAGCAGTGAGGGACAGTTTAATGAAAAACTGTTTTTT. It yields the protein CASSEGQFNEKLFF.

The V gene is TRBV28, the J gene TRBJ2-7; 7 bases fit TRBD1. J lost 3 bases, V lost 6 bases, and 8 bases had no gene match. The CDR3 sequence is 14 residues long. Germline V gene data show CDR1 as MDHEN and CDR2 as SYDVKM. As DNA, the CDR3 is TGTGCCAGCAGCCGTACAGGGGCCCACTACGAGCAGTACTTC. Encoded protein: CASSRTGAHYEQYF. The whole variable domain, filled in from reference TRBV28 and TRBJ2-7, reads DVKVTQSSRYLVKRTGEKVFLECVQDMDHENMFWYRQDPGLGLRLIYFSYDVKMKEKGDIPEGYSVSREKKERFSLILESASTNQTSMYLCASSRTGAHYEQYFGPGTRLTVT.

The chain links TRBV4-1 to TRBJ1-5; D is uncertain. The length of the CDR3 is 13 residues. The germline V gene has CDR1 MGHRA and CDR2 YSYEKL. V was cut by 1 base and J by 6 bases, with 7 bases left in between. The CDR3 DNA reads TGCGCCAGCAGCCAAGGACAAGGTCAGCCCCAGCATTTT. Protein product: CASSQGQGQPQHF.

This sequence joins TRBV7-9 and TRBJ1-4; 8 bases are shared with TRBD1. Looked up from germline, CDR1 is SEHNR and CDR2 is FQNEAQ (reference sequence). The CDR3 sequence is 15 residues long. J lost 1 base, V lost 5 bases, and 3 bases had no gene match. The CDR3 DNA is TGTGCCAGCAGCCCCGGACAGGGAACTAATGAAAAACTGTTTTTT. Residues: CASSPGQGTNEKLFF.

The V gene is TRBV7-2, the J gene TRBJ2-1; D possibly corresponds to TRBD1 (6 bases). Germline CDR1 SGHTA, CDR2 FQGNSA. Trimming removed 5 bases at V and 5 bases at J, with 10 bases between. The CDR3 is 13 residues long. CDR3 nucleotide sequence: TGTGCCAGCAGCCTAGGACAGAACAATGAGCAGTTCTTC. It encodes CASSLGQNNEQFF. Filled out from reference TRBV7-2 and TRBJ2-1, the complete variable domain reads GAGVSQSPSNKVTEKGKDVELRCDPISGHTALYWYRQSLGQGLEFLIYFQGNSAPDKSGLPSDRFSAERTGGSVSTLTIQRTQQEDSAVYLCASSLGQNNEQFFGPGTRLTVL.

V is TRBV6-1 and J is TRBJ1-5; D is perhaps TRBD1 (6 bases). Trimming removed 6 bases from V and 4 bases from J, with 13 bases in between. The CDR3 length is 14 residues. Germline-derived CDR1 and CDR2 are MNHNS and SASEGT. CDR3 sequence reads: CASRGGGRNQPQHF. The DNA for the CDR3 is TGTGCCAGCAGGGGCGGGGGCAGGAATCAGCCCCAGCATTTT.

The J gene is TRBJ1-6, the V gene TRBV5-1; no clear D gene. Germline-derived CDR1 and CDR2 are SGHRS and YFSETQ. The CDR3 consists of 16 residues. V was trimmed by 0 bases and J by 5 bases, leaving 12 bases between them. Written as DNA, the CDR3 is TGCGCCAGCAGCTTGGGTCACGTGAGGGATAATTCACCCCTCCACTTT. Its translation: CASSLGHVRDNSPLHF.

The V and J genes are TRBV5-1 and TRBJ2-7, with TRBD1 as a possible D gene (6 bases). The germline gives CDR1 SGHRS, CDR2 YFSETQ. The CDR3 contains 15 residues. V gave up 2 bases and J gave up 0 bases, with 12 bases separating them. The CDR3 DNA reads TGCGCCAGCAGCTTCACAGGGACCCACTCCTACGAGCAGTACTTC. Translated, it gives CASSFTGTHSYEQYF. Combining the CDR3 with reference TRBV5-1 and TRBJ2-7 gives the whole variable domain KAGVTQTPRYLIKTRGQQVTLSCSPISGHRSVSWYQQTPGQGLQFLFEYFSETQRNKGNFPGRFSGRQFSNSRSEMNVSTLELGDSALYLCASSFTGTHSYEQYFGPGTRLTVT.